The present TCR beta chain was sequenced within a study of T cell responses to AZD1222 COVID-19 vaccine. Assay used: immunoSEQ multiplex PCR; TCRdb lists only in-frame clones, some missing. The data contain over 150,000 clones, 88% of them singletons. The CDR3 is 16 residues long. Trimming took off 0 bases at V and 6 bases at J, with 18 bases between the two ends. Germline V gene data show CDR1 as SGDLS and CDR2 as YYNGEE. The source was peripheral blood, collected on day 0 of AZD1222 vaccination. The chain uses TRBV9 and TRBJ2-5; D is perhaps TRBD2 (5 bases). This TCR derives from an adult in good health. CDR3: CASSVATTRALKTQYF. In DNA, the CDR3 is TGTGCCAGCAGCGTAGCGACCACTAGGGCCCTAAAGACCCAGTACTTC.